The entry that follows covers one TCR beta chain sequence. The antigen is undetermined. Using immunoSEQ multiplex PCR, the repertoire was profiled, and TCRdb retains in-frame clones only, with some absent. The table records 110,000 to 150,000 clones, around 90% of them present only once. These data belong to a study of CD4+ T cells in melanoma. Study conclusions and caveats: CD8+ T cell, macrophage and B cell function reportedly correlated with neoantigen-specific CD4+ T cells. Reportedly, melanoma neoantigen-specific CD4+ T cells showed varied differentiation states.

The CDR3 totals 13 residues. Trimming shortened V by 2 bases and J by 2 bases, and 7 bases separated the two germline ends. Germline V gene data show CDR1 as SGHRS and CDR2 as YFSETQ. This TCR was sampled from a human donor with melanoma. The V gene is TRBV5-1, the J gene TRBJ1-1; D gene unclear. CDR3 loop: CASSLVANTEAFF. The CDR3 nucleotides read TGCGCCAGCAGCTTAGTTGCAAACACTGAAGCTTTCTTT.